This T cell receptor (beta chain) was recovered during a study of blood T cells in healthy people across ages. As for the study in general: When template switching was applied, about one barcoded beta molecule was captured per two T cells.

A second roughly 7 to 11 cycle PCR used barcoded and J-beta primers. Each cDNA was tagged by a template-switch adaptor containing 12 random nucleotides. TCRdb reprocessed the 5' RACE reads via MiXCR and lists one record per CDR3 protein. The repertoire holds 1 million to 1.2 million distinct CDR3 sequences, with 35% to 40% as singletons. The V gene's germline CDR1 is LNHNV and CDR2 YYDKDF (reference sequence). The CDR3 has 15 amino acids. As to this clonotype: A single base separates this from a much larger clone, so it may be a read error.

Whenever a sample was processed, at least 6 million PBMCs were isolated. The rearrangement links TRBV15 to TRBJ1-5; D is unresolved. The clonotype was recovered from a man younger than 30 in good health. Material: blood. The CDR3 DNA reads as TGTGCCACCAGCAGAGATGAAGGGTATAATCAGGCCCAGCATTTT. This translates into CATSRDEGYNQAQHF. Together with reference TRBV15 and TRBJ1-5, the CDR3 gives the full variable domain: DAMVIQNPRYQVTQFGKPVTLSCSQTLNHNVMYWYQQKSSQAPKLLFHYYDKDFNNEADTPDNFQSRRPNTSFCFLDIRSPGLGDTAMYLCATSRDEGYNQAQHFGDGTRLSIL.